This T cell receptor beta chain was captured by sequencing in a study of blood T cell repertoires in COVID-19. Study details: Sample material is recorded as cDNA or gDNA derived from T cells, B-cell-depleted T cells, or PBMCs.

In the original analysis: Researchers report that nucleated cell counts were estimated from reference gene primer amplification. The assay was immunoSEQ multiplex PCR, and TCRdb's table has in-frame clones only and misses some. V, J and clone size are taken as reported in that table, and D and trimming were inferred from the DNA itself. The data show about 160,000 clones, over 80% seen once. The clonotype originates from a woman aged 80 or older with active or convalescent COVID-19. Sequenced: peripheral blood.

For the CDR3, the DNA is TGCGCCAGCAGGACGGGACTAGCGGGGGCGGCCCAGTACTTC. Protein product: CASRTGLAGAAQYF. The V and J genes are TRBV5-1 and TRBJ2-5, with TRBD2 matching 14 bases. This CDR3 spans 14 amino acids. Germline CDR1 SGHRS, CDR2 YFSETQ. V shed 5 bases and J 9 bases; nucleotides not matched to a gene: 6.